These 18 T cell receptor beta chains were sequenced from one sample in a study of shared clonotypes between healthy human individuals (dated by TCRdb to 2019 to 2021). Library generation was performed with the immunoSEQ multiplex PCR assay. Sourced from immuneACCESS, this table was stored by TCRdb with only in-frame sequences that have V and J called. A share of the clones is absent; for the studies checked, an unresolved V gene accounts for under half, and the remainder has no known explanation. The sample data list around 1,900,000 clones, and about 93% of these were observed just once. Less than 2% of the sample rests with the top ten. For the CD8 naive samples, CD45RO-negative cells were positively selected for CCR7, yielding a CD45RA+CCR7+ population from which TemRA cells were excluded. Sequenced input: naive CD8+ T cells from PBMCs. This sample's cell subset or site label indicates: CD45RA+CCR7+. These receptors originate from a man between 18 and 35 years old in good health. Some clones in this sample may be carry-over from other donors' samples.

This chain joins TRBV4-1 and TRBJ2-5, with D unresolved. The CDR3 is 15 residues long. Between the trimmed V and J ends, which lost 1 base and 5 bases, there was a span of 14 bases. The germline CDR1 and CDR2 sequences are MGHRA and YSYEKL. The CDR3 sequence is CASSQAVQLGETQYF. For the CDR3, the DNA is TGCGCCAGCAGCCAAGCCGTCCAACTGGGGGAGACCCAGTACTTC.

The chain links TRBV4-2 to TRBJ2-1; D might be TRBD2 (6 bases). Germline lookup yields CDR1 LGHNA and CDR2 YNFKEQ. V was shortened by 2 bases and J by 0 bases, with 14 bases between the two germline ends. The CDR3 length is 17 residues. The CDR3, as DNA: TGTGCCAGCAGCCAAATTAGCGGAGACAGCTCCTACAATGAGCAGTTCTTC. It codes for CASSQISGDSSYNEQFF.

J is TRBJ1-1 and V is TRBV4-1, with D unresolved. This CDR3 is 14 amino acids long. The germline V gene encodes CDR1 MGHRA and CDR2 YSYEKL. Trimming removed 4 bases at V and 7 bases at J, with 16 bases between. CDR3 in amino acids: CASSPYLLGFEAFF. CDR3 sequence (DNA): TGCGCCAGCAGCCCATACCTACTTGGGTTTGAAGCTTTCTTT.

V usage is TRBV4-2 and J usage is TRBJ1-1, with D uncertain. Trimming removed 4 bases at V and 5 bases at J, with 17 bases between. The V gene's germline CDR1 is LGHNA and CDR2 YNFKEQ. This CDR3 is 15 amino acids long. In DNA, the CDR3 is TGTGCCAGCAGCCCTGGTGGGGAGATGGGAACTGAAGCTTTCTTT. Residues: CASSPGGEMGTEAFF.

V gene TRBV29-1 combines with J gene TRBJ2-7; tentative D call: TRBD1 (5 bases). The CDR3 length is 12 residues. Trimming took 6 bases from V and 4 from J, leaving 13 bases between them. The germline gives CDR1 SQVTM, CDR2 ANQGSEA. The CDR3 nucleotides are TGCAGCGTCGCCGACAGACCTTACGAGCAGTACTTC. Protein sequence: CSVADRPYEQYF.

This chain links TRBV7-3 with TRBJ2-5; tentative D call: TRBD2 (6 bases). Germline V gives CDR1 SGHTA, CDR2 FQGTGA. The CDR3 is 15 residues long. The ends were cut back, 5 bases at V and 2 bases at J, with 15 bases in the middle. CDR3 in DNA: TGTGCCAGCAGCCAATACCCCGGAGGGCAAGAGACCCAGTACTTC. Its protein is CASSQYPGGQETQYF.

This clone was seen just once. The CDR3 DNA sequence: TGTGCCAGTAAGCGGGGCAATGGGGCTCTGAACACTGAAGCTTTCTTT. Its protein product is CASKRGNGALNTEAFF. J is TRBJ1-1 and V is TRBV19; a possible D gene is TRBD1 (5 bases). Germline V gives CDR1 LNHDA, CDR2 SQIVND (reference sequence). The CDR3 has 16 residues. Trimming removed 7 bases from V and 0 bases from J, with 18 bases in between.

The genes are TRBV9 and TRBJ1-1; tentative D call: TRBD1 (6 bases). Germline CDR1 SGDLS, CDR2 YYNGEE. The CDR3 totals 15 residues. V was shortened by 0 bases and J by 1 base, with 10 bases between the two germline ends. CDR3 loop: CASSVVGTRNTEAFF. DNA of the CDR3: TGTGCCAGCAGCGTAGTGGGGACAAGGAACACTGAAGCTTTCTTT.

This chain connects TRBV7-4 to TRBJ2-5, with D maybe TRBD2 (5 bases). The germline V gene encodes CDR1 SGHVT and CDR2 SQSDAQ. The CDR3 is made up of 13 amino acids. V lost 2 bases and J 7 bases, leaving 11 bases between the germline ends. DNA for the CDR3: TGTGCCAGCAGCTTATGCAGACGGGGGACCCAGTACTTC. Translated: CASSLCRRGTQYF.

This chain connects TRBV5-4 to TRBJ2-7, with a tentative D call TRBD1 (6 bases). The CDR3 totals 13 residues. V was clipped by 1 base and J by 1 base, with 6 bases between them. Germline V gene data show CDR1 as SGHNT and CDR2 as YYREEE (reference sequence). The CDR3 protein is CASSLQGSYEQYF. The CDR3 coding sequence is TGTGCCAGCAGCTTGCAGGGGTCCTACGAGCAGTACTTC.

V gene TRBV13 combines with J gene TRBJ2-5; D uncertain. There are 15 residues in the CDR3. Trimming stripped 3 bases from V and 2 bases from J, with 13 bases between. From germline, CDR1 is PRHDT and CDR2 FYEKMQ (reference sequence). The CDR3 loop reads CASSLRQDGQETQYF. The CDR3 nucleotides read TGTGCCAGCAGCTTGAGGCAGGATGGGCAAGAGACCCAGTACTTC.

V gene TRBV6-1 combines with J gene TRBJ1-2, with a possible D match to TRBD1 (5 bases). The V gene's germline CDR1 is MNHNS and CDR2 SASEGT. Trimming left V 8 bases short and J 2 bases short, with 9 bases between. The CDR3 sequence is 12 residues long. CDR3 sequence reads: CASGAGNYGYTF. The DNA of the CDR3 is TGTGCCAGCGGGGCGGGCAACTATGGCTACACCTTC.

V usage is TRBV4-3 and J usage is TRBJ2-1; a weak D match, TRBD2 (5 bases). The CDR3 runs 17 residues. The germline CDR1 and CDR2 sequences are LGHNA and YSLEER. The V gene lost 0 bases and the J gene lost 0 bases, with 12 bases spanning the gap. The CDR3 is CASSQEWRASSYNEQFF. Here the CDR3 DNA reads TGCGCCAGCAGCCAAGAGTGGCGGGCTAGCTCCTACAATGAGCAGTTCTTC.

The gene calls are TRBV15 and TRBJ2-7, with D uncertain. Germline CDR1 LNHNV, CDR2 YYDKDF (reference sequence). This CDR3 has 13 amino acids. V gave up 5 bases and J gave up 4 bases, with 12 bases separating them. The CDR3 protein is CATSAFPGYEQYF. CDR3 nucleotide sequence: TGTGCCACCAGCGCCTTCCCAGGATACGAGCAGTACTTC.

The chain employs TRBV28 and TRBJ1-5; perhaps TRBD1 as D (6 bases). V was pared by 4 bases and J by 4 bases, with 20 bases between. CDR1 is MDHEN, CDR2 SYDVKM, per germline. CDR3 length: 17 residues. The CDR3 DNA follows: TGTGCCAGCAGTTCCCGGGGGGCAGGGGCTTGGAATCAGCCCCAGCATTTT. This sequence encodes CASSSRGAGAWNQPQHF.

Only a few counts were recorded for this clone. The rearrangement joins TRBV19 to TRBJ1-2; 9 bases line up with TRBD1. Germline V gives CDR1 LNHDA, CDR2 SQIVND (reference sequence). The CDR3 covers 13 residues. Unmatched junction bases numbered 8, after V lost 7 bases and J lost 8 bases. The CDR3 coding sequence is TGTGCCAGTATTGAAACAGGGGGCAGCGGCTACACCTTC. Amino acid sequence: CASIETGGSGYTF.

The chain is built from TRBV4-1 and TRBJ2-7; TRBD2 matches 7 bases. V trimming: 7 bases; J trimming: 0 bases; junction bases outside the gene matches: 9. The CDR3 consists of 15 residues. CDR1 and CDR2 from the germline V gene are MGHRA and YSYEKL. The CDR3 DNA reads TGCGCCAGCAAGATGTGGGAGGGCTCCTCCTACGAGCAGTACTTC. It encodes CASKMWEGSSYEQYF.

CDR3 nucleotides: TGTGCCAGCAGTCCGGGACGGAGTCAAGAGACCCAGTACTTC. It is translated as CASSPGRSQETQYF. This chain joins TRBV27 and TRBJ2-5; D is tentatively TRBD1 or TRBD2 (5 bases each). The CDR3 runs 14 residues. Trimming took 5 bases from V and 2 from J, leaving 12 bases between them. Germline lookup yields CDR1 MNHEY and CDR2 SMNVEV (reference sequence).